The clone carrying this TCR beta chain was detected a few times. Library construction for TCR beta used iRepertoire HTBI primers and Arm-PCR of CDR3 regions. In the original workflow: From all samples, identification returned some 15 TRBJ and just over 60 TRBV segments. TCRdb fed the multiplex PCR reads into MiXCR, producing one record per CDR3 protein. TCRdb, not the authors, supplied the V and J calls. This sample yields more than 400,000 distinct CDR3 sequences, of which 15% to 20% are seen a single time; 9% to 15% belongs to the top ten. Time point described: newly diagnosed GD, antithyroid drugs for less than 3 months. RNA extracted from PBMCs served as the sequencing template. Graves' disease diagnoses used American Thyroid Association guidelines. It was an endocrinology department in Xi'an, China, that provided the patients. This specimen comes from a study of regulatory T cells in long-lasting Graves disease.

Trimming removed 6 bases from V and 4 bases from J, with 19 bases in between. The CDR3 is made up of 15 amino acids. Germline V lookup: CDR1 MNHNS, CDR2 SASEGT. In addition, the sample was reused for a study of T cells in Graves' hyperthyroidism and ophthalmopathy. That investigation notes: The HTBI primer set was used in a first-round RT-PCR of the TCR CDR3.

This clonotype was sampled from a man in his forties with Graves disease. The rearrangement uses TRBV6-1 and TRBJ2-7; D may be TRBD1 (6 bases). Specimen: peripheral blood mononuclear cells (PBMCs), collected at new diagnosis, from a patient treated with antithyroid drugs. CDR3 bases: TGTGCCAGCAGCCCCGGGTGGGACACTTATTACGAGCAGTACTTC. Translation gives CASSPGWDTYYEQYF.